The rows below give T cell receptor beta chains drawn from one sample of a study of CD8 T cells in ankylosing spondylitis. TCRdb ran MiXCR on the 5' RACE reads and lists one entry per CDR3 protein. Of around 250,000 distinct CDR3 sequences in the sample, about 10% were seen once. Material: blood, either unsorted or a sorted T cell fraction (not recorded which). Every receptor here comes from a male donor with ankylosing spondylitis or in good health (not recorded which). Each CDR3 is given with its conserved first and last residue. The order of the fields is CDR3 length, D gene, V gene, J gene, clone size, CDR3 DNA, CDR3 protein. D genes are given only for firm matches. Clone size is given for some rows only: seen once, a few or many times, or a class if the clone is expanded.

>14|TRBD1|TRBV5-1|TRBJ2-7|many
TGCGCCAGCTCACCGGGGGACAGGGATCGCGAGCAGTACTTC
CASSPGDRDREQYF
>14|TRBD2|TRBV28|TRBJ2-1|-
TGTGCCAGCACCCCGGGGAGGGAGTTAAATGAGCAGTTCTTC
CASTPGRELNEQFF
>16|TRBD2|TRBV28|TRBJ2-6|few
TGTGCCAGCAGCCCCGCGGGAGAATCTGGGGCCAACGTCCTGACTTTC
CASSPAGESGANVLTF
>15|TRBD2|TRBV29-1|TRBJ2-2|few
TGCAGCGTTCTCGATATAGCGGGAGGGGCAGGGGAGCTGTTTTTT
CSVLDIAGGAGELFF
>16|TRBD2|TRBV7-8|TRBJ2-3|-
TGTGCCAGCAGCTTAAACCATGGGACTAGCGGCGATACGCAGTATTTT
CASSLNHGTSGDTQYF
>14|-|TRBV20-1|TRBJ1-2|many
TGCAGTGCTAGAGTCCCGGGACCTAGAGGAGGCTACACCTTC
CSARVPGPRGGYTF
>13|-|TRBV12-3/TRBV12-4|TRBJ2-5|many
TGTGCCAGCAGTTATCTAGACCAAGAGACCCAGTACTTC
CASSYLDQETQYF
>16|-|TRBV6-1|TRBJ2-2|-
TGTGCCAGCAGCAGGGGGGGGTGGGCGTCCACCGGGGAGCTGTTTTTT
CASSRGGWASTGELFF
>15|-|TRBV5-1|TRBJ1-1|few
TGCGCCAGCAGTGTTTCGAACAGTATGAACACTGAAGCTTTCTTT
CASSVSNSMNTEAFF
>17|TRBD2|TRBV4-2|TRBJ2-7|many
TGTGCCAGCAGCCAAGAAAGTGGGACTAGCGGGACGTACGAGCAGTACTTC
CASSQESGTSGTYEQYF
>12|-|TRBV6-6|TRBJ1-1|-
TGTGCCAGTGGGGGGCCCGAACCTGAAGCTTTCTTT
CASGGPEPEAFF
>15|TRBD2|TRBV10-3|TRBJ2-1|many
TGTGCCATCAGTGAGAGTGGACTAGGGAACAATGAGCAGTTCTTC
CAISESGLGNNEQFF
>11|-|TRBV12-3/TRBV12-4|TRBJ2-7|many
TGTGCCAGCAGTACCACCTACGAGCAGTACTTC
CASSTTYEQYF
>14|-|TRBV18|TRBJ2-5|few
TGTGCCAGCTCCCCTACGAAGGGCCAAGAGACCCAGTACTTC
CASSPTKGQETQYF
>11|-|TRBV20-1|TRBJ2-7|-
TGCAGTGCCCCACAGGGTTACGAGCAGTACTTC
CSAPQGYEQYF
>17|TRBD2|TRBV2|TRBJ2-1|-
TGTGCCAGCAAGGGACTAGCGCCAAGGAGCTCCTACAATGAGCAGTTCTTC
CASKGLAPRSSYNEQFF